This TCR beta chain is from a study of T cells after posttransplantation cyclophosphamide. Findings and limits, study-wide: Later blood repertoires were often dominated by clones from the donor CD8+ memory compartment. TRB overlap between skin or GI tissue T cells and blood was limited. After PTCy, TRB diversity resembled that of CNI/methotrexate controls.

As to this clone: Its antigen remains unknown.

Sequencing was performed with immunoSEQ multiplex PCR; in TCRdb, only in-frame clones are kept and a portion is missing. The profile covers over 15,000 clones, with roughly 84% appearing a single time and 3.5% to 4% taken by the ten largest. V shed 8 bases, J shed 5 bases, and the junction held 12 bases outside the gene matches. Looked up from germline, CDR1 is LNHDA and CDR2 is SQIVND (reference sequence). The CDR3 spans 16 residues. Sampled 1 year posttransplant, controls received myeloablative marrow transplants, methotrexate and a calcineurin inhibitor. The TCR comes from a male patient aged 50 to 59 who received an allogeneic stem cell transplant from an unrelated donor, was CMV-positive, and had chronic GVHD only. Some T cells may be the graft donor's. Sample: PBMCs, taken after an allogeneic stem cell transplant with a calcineurin inhibitor and methotrexate. The chain carries TRBV19 and TRBJ2-5; the match to TRBD2 covers 12 bases. The CDR3 DNA reads as TGTGCCAGTTCGCCTAGCGGGAGGGCCGCAGTGGAGACCCAGTACTTC. It yields the protein CASSPSGRAAVETQYF. Full variable domain (remainder filled in from reference TRBV19 and TRBJ2-5): DGGITQSPKYLFRKEGQNVTLSCEQNLNHDAMYWYRQDPGQGLRLIYYSQIVNDFQKGDIAEGYSVSREKKESFPLTVTSAQKNPTAFYLCASSPSGRAAVETQYFGPGTRLLVL.